Listed below are T cell receptor beta chains from one sample, sequenced in a study of siplizumab effects on memory and regulatory T cells. Profiled with immunoSEQ multiplex PCR; TCRdb holds only in-frame clones, not every one. Of more than 85,000 clones in the sample, about 92% are singletons; the top ten hold 0.32%. The specimen sequenced was CD4+ T cells sorted from blood. The receptors here all came from a human donor in good health. The CDR3 runs from the conserved cysteine through the conserved F or W. The order of the fields is J gene, CDR3 length, D gene, V gene, clone size, CDR3 DNA, CDR3 protein. The D gene is left open where the match is weak. Only some rows state a clone size, as once, few, many or a class for expanded clones.

j_gene: TRBJ1-3; len: 14; d_gene: -; v_gene: TRBV6-1; abundance: -; CDR3nt: TGTGCCAGCAGCGGGGACGTCTCTGGAAACACCATATATTTT; CDR3aa: CASSGDVSGNTIYF
j_gene: TRBJ1-6; len: 14; d_gene: -; v_gene: TRBV6-4; abundance: -; CDR3nt: TGTGCCAGCAGGGACAGCTCCTATAATTCACCCCTCCACTTT; CDR3aa: CASRDSSYNSPLHF
j_gene: TRBJ2-1; len: 14; d_gene: TRBD1; v_gene: TRBV7-2; abundance: once; CDR3nt: TGTGCCAGCAGCTCGGCAGGGGGCGGCGCTGAGCAGTTCTTC; CDR3aa: CASSSAGGGAEQFF
j_gene: TRBJ2-1; len: 15; d_gene: TRBD1; v_gene: TRBV11-3; abundance: -; CDR3nt: TGTGCCAGCAGCGAAGGACAGGGGGGACACAATGAGCAGTTCTTC; CDR3aa: CASSEGQGGHNEQFF
j_gene: TRBJ1-4; len: 14; d_gene: TRBD1; v_gene: TRBV5-1; abundance: -; CDR3nt: TGCGCCAGCAGCTTACAGGGACAGGGAGAAAAACTGTTTTTT; CDR3aa: CASSLQGQGEKLFF
j_gene: TRBJ1-1; len: 16; d_gene: -; v_gene: TRBV18; abundance: -; CDR3nt: TGTGCCAGCTCACCTTCCATCGCAGCAGGGAACACTGAAGCTTTCTTT; CDR3aa: CASSPSIAAGNTEAFF
j_gene: TRBJ1-1; len: 10; d_gene: -; v_gene: TRBV25-1; abundance: -; CDR3nt: TGTGCCAGCAGTCGGGGTGAAGCTTTCTTT; CDR3aa: CASSRGEAFF
j_gene: TRBJ1-1; len: 14; d_gene: -; v_gene: TRBV19; abundance: -; CDR3nt: TGTGCCAGTAGGAACAGGGAGGTGAACACTGAAGCTTTCTTT; CDR3aa: CASRNREVNTEAFF
j_gene: TRBJ1-5; len: 13; d_gene: -; v_gene: TRBV19; abundance: -; CDR3nt: TGTGCCAGTAGTAGGGGAAGCAATCAGCCCCAGCATTTT; CDR3aa: CASSRGSNQPQHF
j_gene: TRBJ2-3; len: 16; d_gene: -; v_gene: TRBV7-3; abundance: -; CDR3nt: TGTGCCAGCAGCTTAGGGGCGGGGACCATCCGAGATACGCAGTATTTT; CDR3aa: CASSLGAGTIRDTQYF
j_gene: TRBJ2-7; len: 14; d_gene: -; v_gene: TRBV14; abundance: -; CDR3nt: TGTGCCAGCAGCCAAGATCCAGCGATAGGCGAGCAGTACTTC; CDR3aa: CASSQDPAIGEQYF
j_gene: TRBJ1-2; len: 12; d_gene: -; v_gene: TRBV7-9; abundance: -; CDR3nt: TGTGCCAGCAGCTCTCAGGGCGTTGGCTACACCTTC; CDR3aa: CASSSQGVGYTF
j_gene: TRBJ2-2; len: 14; d_gene: TRBD1; v_gene: TRBV5-6; abundance: -; CDR3nt: TGTGCCAGCACCGGACAGGCCACCGGCCCGGAGCTGTTTTTT; CDR3aa: CASTGQATGPELFF
j_gene: TRBJ1-1; len: 14; d_gene: -; v_gene: TRBV7-8; abundance: -; CDR3nt: TGTGCCAGCAGCCTCCAGGGTAGGAACACTGAAGCTTTCTTT; CDR3aa: CASSLQGRNTEAFF
j_gene: TRBJ2-3; len: 13; d_gene: -; v_gene: TRBV11-3; abundance: -; CDR3nt: TGTGCCAGCAGCTTGGGGCAATTCGGGCCGCAGTATTTT; CDR3aa: CASSLGQFGPQYF
j_gene: TRBJ2-7; len: 15; d_gene: -; v_gene: TRBV6-5; abundance: once; CDR3nt: TGTGCCAGCAGACTAAGTATCGACTCTGCCTACGAGCAGTACTTC; CDR3aa: CASRLSIDSAYEQYF
j_gene: TRBJ1-5; len: 13; d_gene: -; v_gene: TRBV19; abundance: -; CDR3nt: TGTGCCAGTAGTACAGGTAGCAATCAGCCCCAGCATTTT; CDR3aa: CASSTGSNQPQHF
j_gene: TRBJ1-2; len: 13; d_gene: TRBD1; v_gene: TRBV19; abundance: -; CDR3nt: TGTGCCAGTAGTCCGGGACAGTTCTATGGCTACACCTTC; CDR3aa: CASSPGQFYGYTF
j_gene: TRBJ1-5; len: 15; d_gene: -; v_gene: TRBV7-2; abundance: -; CDR3nt: TGTGCCAGCAGTCCGGAGATCGACCGTAAAGGGCCCCAGCATTTT; CDR3aa: CASSPEIDRKGPQHF
j_gene: TRBJ2-5; len: 14; d_gene: -; v_gene: TRBV7-9; abundance: -; CDR3nt: TGTGCCAGCAGCTTAGACGTGGTACGGGAGACCCAGTACTTC; CDR3aa: CASSLDVVRETQYF
j_gene: TRBJ1-6; len: 16; d_gene: TRBD1; v_gene: TRBV7-3; abundance: -; CDR3nt: TGTGCCAGCACCCCGATGTCTGACAGGGTTGATTCACCCCTCCACTTT; CDR3aa: CASTPMSDRVDSPLHF
j_gene: TRBJ1-2; len: 15; d_gene: -; v_gene: TRBV5-6; abundance: -; CDR3nt: TGTGCCAGCAGCGTCATCAGCGTAACTAACTATGGCTACACCTTC; CDR3aa: CASSVISVTNYGYTF
j_gene: TRBJ1-2; len: 14; d_gene: TRBD1; v_gene: TRBV30; abundance: once; CDR3nt: TGCGCCTGGAGTATGTCCGGGACAGGGATTGGCTACACCTTC; CDR3aa: CAWSMSGTGIGYTF
j_gene: TRBJ1-5; len: 17; d_gene: TRBD1; v_gene: TRBV19; abundance: once; CDR3nt: TGTGCCAGTAGTATAAGATGGCTTCCAGGGGGTGGCCAGCCCCAGCATTTT; CDR3aa: CASSIRWLPGGGQPQHF
j_gene: TRBJ2-7; len: 12; d_gene: TRBD2; v_gene: TRBV30; abundance: -; CDR3nt: TGTGCCTGGGCGGGGGGCTCCTACGAGCAGTACTTC; CDR3aa: CAWAGGSYEQYF
j_gene: TRBJ2-7; len: 14; d_gene: -; v_gene: TRBV18; abundance: -; CDR3nt: TGTGCCAGCTCACCCCCGGGACGGCACTACGAGCAGTACTTC; CDR3aa: CASSPPGRHYEQYF
j_gene: TRBJ1-1; len: 15; d_gene: -; v_gene: TRBV7-2; abundance: -; CDR3nt: TGTGCCAGCAGCTTAGGGGTAGGGATGAACACTGAAGCTTTCTTT; CDR3aa: CASSLGVGMNTEAFF
j_gene: TRBJ2-3; len: 14; d_gene: -; v_gene: TRBV11-3; abundance: -; CDR3nt: TGTGCCAGCAGCTTAGCCGCAGCTGCAGATACGCAGTATTTT; CDR3aa: CASSLAAAADTQYF
j_gene: TRBJ1-1; len: 13; d_gene: TRBD1; v_gene: TRBV9; abundance: -; CDR3nt: TGTGCCAGCAGCGTAGATTCCCGGGACAGGGCTTTCTTT; CDR3aa: CASSVDSRDRAFF
j_gene: TRBJ2-1; len: 14; d_gene: -; v_gene: TRBV19; abundance: -; CDR3nt: TGTGCCAGTAGTGTCGATGGGGGGGCGAATGAGCAGTTCTTC; CDR3aa: CASSVDGGANEQFF
j_gene: TRBJ2-3; len: 13; d_gene: -; v_gene: TRBV30; abundance: -; CDR3nt: TGTGCCTGGAAAATGCCGGGCACAGATACGCAGTATTTT; CDR3aa: CAWKMPGTDTQYF
j_gene: TRBJ1-4; len: 17; d_gene: TRBD1; v_gene: TRBV27; abundance: -; CDR3nt: TGTGCCAGCAGTTTATCCGGGACAGGGCGGTTGACGGAAAAACTGTTTTTT; CDR3aa: CASSLSGTGRLTEKLFF
j_gene: TRBJ1-1; len: 15; d_gene: -; v_gene: TRBV5-4; abundance: -; CDR3nt: TGTGCCAGCAGCCAAGAGTACGGGGGGAACACTGAAGCTTTCTTT; CDR3aa: CASSQEYGGNTEAFF
j_gene: TRBJ1-4; len: 13; d_gene: TRBD1; v_gene: TRBV19; abundance: -; CDR3nt: TGTGCCAGTAGTACTCCCCGGGACAGACGTAAGTTTTTT; CDR3aa: CASSTPRDRRKFF
j_gene: TRBJ1-2; len: 11; d_gene: -; v_gene: TRBV19; abundance: few; CDR3nt: TGTGCCAGTAGTAACGGATCGGGCTACACCTTC; CDR3aa: CASSNGSGYTF
j_gene: TRBJ1-2; len: 13; d_gene: -; v_gene: TRBV7-8; abundance: -; CDR3nt: TGTGCCAGCAGCCCGAGGATTAACTATGGCTACACCTTC; CDR3aa: CASSPRINYGYTF
j_gene: TRBJ2-3; len: 15; d_gene: -; v_gene: TRBV6-6; abundance: -; CDR3nt: TGTGCCAGCACCCGGGGGCTGGACGGCACAGATACGCAGTATTTT; CDR3aa: CASTRGLDGTDTQYF
j_gene: TRBJ1-6; len: 14; d_gene: -; v_gene: TRBV30; abundance: -; CDR3nt: TGTGCCTGGAGTGTACCGGGCGGCGGTTCACCCCTCCACTTT; CDR3aa: CAWSVPGGGSPLHF
j_gene: TRBJ2-5; len: 12; d_gene: -; v_gene: TRBV29-1; abundance: -; CDR3nt: TGCAGCGTTAGAACAGGGAGAGAGACCCAGTACTTC; CDR3aa: CSVRTGRETQYF
j_gene: TRBJ2-2; len: 13; d_gene: -; v_gene: TRBV30; abundance: -; CDR3nt: TGTGCCTGGAGGGGACAATTCACCGGGGAGCTGTTTTTT; CDR3aa: CAWRGQFTGELFF
j_gene: TRBJ2-7; len: 11; d_gene: -; v_gene: TRBV30; abundance: -; CDR3nt: TGTGCCTGGAGTCCCTCCTACGAGCAGTACTTC; CDR3aa: CAWSPSYEQYF
j_gene: TRBJ2-7; len: 15; d_gene: TRBD1; v_gene: TRBV9; abundance: -; CDR3nt: TGTGCCAGCAGCACCCATGCCGGGACAGGGGCTTTAACTCATTTC; CDR3aa: CASSTHAGTGALTHF
j_gene: TRBJ2-4; len: 13; d_gene: -; v_gene: TRBV2; abundance: -; CDR3nt: TGTGCCAGCAGTGATGGGGCCAGGGACATTCAGTACTTC; CDR3aa: CASSDGARDIQYF
j_gene: TRBJ1-4; len: 15; d_gene: TRBD1; v_gene: TRBV7-3; abundance: -; CDR3nt: TGTGCCAGCAGCTTAAACAGGGGGCCTAATGAAAAACTGTTTTTT; CDR3aa: CASSLNRGPNEKLFF
j_gene: TRBJ2-1; len: 12; d_gene: -; v_gene: TRBV7-2; abundance: few; CDR3nt: TGTGCCAGCAGCCCCCCCAACAATGAGCAGTTCTTC; CDR3aa: CASSPPNNEQFF
j_gene: TRBJ1-6; len: 14; d_gene: TRBD1; v_gene: TRBV4-2; abundance: -; CDR3nt: TGTGCCAGCAGCGGAGACAGGGCGGGTTCACCCCTCCACTTT; CDR3aa: CASSGDRAGSPLHF
j_gene: TRBJ1-2; len: 16; d_gene: TRBD1; v_gene: TRBV11-2; abundance: -; CDR3nt: TGTGCCAGCAGCGATCGATTGCGGGACAGTCGATATGGCTACACCTTC; CDR3aa: CASSDRLRDSRYGYTF
j_gene: TRBJ2-2; len: 17; d_gene: TRBD2; v_gene: TRBV5-4; abundance: -; CDR3nt: TGTGCCAGCAGCTTGGGGGCTAGCGGGGGGAACACCGGGGAGCTGTTTTTT; CDR3aa: CASSLGASGGNTGELFF
j_gene: TRBJ2-1; len: 16; d_gene: TRBD1; v_gene: TRBV30; abundance: -; CDR3nt: TGTGCCTGGAAATCGAACAGGGGATCCTTCTACAATGAGCAGTTCTTC; CDR3aa: CAWKSNRGSFYNEQFF
j_gene: TRBJ2-7; len: 11; d_gene: TRBD2; v_gene: TRBV20-1; abundance: -; CDR3nt: TGCAGTGCTAGACGGGGGGGCGAGCAGTACTTC; CDR3aa: CSARRGGEQYF
j_gene: TRBJ2-5; len: 18; d_gene: TRBD2; v_gene: TRBV4-1; abundance: -; CDR3nt: TGCGCCAGCAGCGTCCGGCGTGGTTCTAGCGGGCCGGGGATGGCCCAGTACTTC; CDR3aa: CASSVRRGSSGPGMAQYF
j_gene: TRBJ1-1; len: 15; d_gene: -; v_gene: TRBV19; abundance: once; CDR3nt: TGTGCCAGTAGTGCCGCCGGGACGAGGAACACTGAAGCTTTCTTT; CDR3aa: CASSAAGTRNTEAFF